This TCR beta chain is drawn from a study of spatial heterogeneity in lung cancer. The wider study: Beta-chain sequences consistently outnumbered alpha-chain sequences in detection. As counted in raw reads, each unique TCR and UMI combination appeared more than ten times on average.

The CDR3 is made up of 14 amino acids. V lost 2 bases and J 2 bases, leaving 13 bases between the germline ends. Germline CDR1 and CDR2: GTSNPN and SVGIG (reference sequence). The time point here: sample taken at primary tumor resection. Researchers sequenced whole RNA taken from tumor, nontumor lung or frozen PBMC without sorting. Donors were around 70 untreated early-stage non-small cell lung cancer patients. This clonotype was detected ten times or more. Its antigen remains unidentified. In TCRdb, the 5' RACE reads were re-called with MiXCR into one record per CDR3 protein. The sample records tens of thousands of distinct CDR3 sequences, roughly 8.4% being singletons. Study-wide findings and caveats: At resection, ubiquitous expanded tumor TCRs appeared in blood more than at follow-up.

This TCR derives from a female donor with early-stage non-small cell lung cancer. The chain combines TRBV30 with TRBJ2-7; possibly TRBD1 or TRBD2 for D (5 bases each). Sample: PBMCs, taken at surgery. DNA of the CDR3: TGTGCCTGGAGTATCAACCCGGGACCCTACGAGCAGTACTTC. Its translation: CAWSINPGPYEQYF.